These T cell receptor beta chains were read from a single sample in a study of cytomegalovirus exposure and HLA in healthy donors. The data were produced by immunoSEQ multiplex PCR, yet TCRdb's version contains in-frame clones alone and is incomplete. The sample lists around 190,000 clones, 85% occurring once. The sample consisted of PBMCs. The receptors here all came from a woman aged 45-60 years in good health and CMV-seronegative. Each CDR3 is given with its conserved first and last residue. D genes are given only for firm matches. Clone sizes are given selectively: once, few, many, or a class where the clone is expanded.

v_call: TRBV6-6
j_call: TRBJ1-5
d_call: NA
clone_size: NA
cdr3_aa: CASRPEGRGEGQPQHF
cdr3_nt: TGTGCCAGCAGACCCGAGGGCAGGGGTGAGGGTCAGCCCCAGCATTTT

v_call: TRBV28
j_call: TRBJ2-7
d_call: NA
clone_size: NA
cdr3_aa: CASSSTGSDSYEQYF
cdr3_nt: TGTGCCAGCAGCTCTACAGGGTCGGATTCTTACGAGCAGTACTTC

v_call: TRBV27
j_call: TRBJ2-3
d_call: TRBD2
clone_size: NA
cdr3_aa: CASSPRLAGGDGHTDTQYF
cdr3_nt: TGTGCCAGCAGTCCCCGCCTAGCGGGAGGGGACGGGCACACAGATACGCAGTATTTT

v_call: TRBV4-1
j_call: TRBJ2-7
d_call: TRBD1
clone_size: few
cdr3_aa: CASSQTGVPYEQYF
cdr3_nt: TGCGCCAGCAGCCAGACAGGGGTCCCCTACGAGCAGTACTTC

v_call: TRBV2
j_call: TRBJ1-6
d_call: TRBD1
clone_size: few
cdr3_aa: CASLPRDREYSPLHF
cdr3_nt: TGTGCCAGCCTTCCCCGGGACAGGGAATATTCACCCCTCCACTTT

v_call: TRBV28
j_call: TRBJ2-5
d_call: NA
clone_size: NA
cdr3_aa: CASSPTLGLAETQYF
cdr3_nt: TGTGCCAGCAGTCCAACGCTGGGGCTAGCGGAGACCCAGTACTTC

v_call: TRBV18
j_call: TRBJ2-4
d_call: NA
clone_size: NA
cdr3_aa: CASSPLGRDGNIQYF
cdr3_nt: TGTGCCAGCTCACCACTGGGGCGGGATGGAAACATTCAGTACTTC

v_call: TRBV6-4
j_call: TRBJ2-6
d_call: NA
clone_size: NA
cdr3_aa: CASSSQISGANVLTF
cdr3_nt: TGTGCCAGCAGTTCCCAGATTTCTGGGGCCAACGTCCTGACTTTC

v_call: TRBV30
j_call: TRBJ2-5
d_call: TRBD1
clone_size: NA
cdr3_aa: CACLGQGWSSGETQYF
cdr3_nt: TGTGCCTGCCTGGGACAGGGTTGGTCATCCGGAGAGACCCAGTACTTC

v_call: TRBV4-2
j_call: TRBJ2-7
d_call: TRBD2
clone_size: NA
cdr3_aa: CASSRGLPSNEQYF
cdr3_nt: TGTGCCAGCTCACGGGGACTACCCTCAAACGAGCAGTACTTC

v_call: TRBV9
j_call: TRBJ2-1
d_call: TRBD2
clone_size: NA
cdr3_aa: CASSASGLAHNEQFF
cdr3_nt: TGTGCCAGCAGCGCCTCCGGACTAGCCCACAATGAGCAGTTCTTC

v_call: TRBV6-6
j_call: TRBJ2-1
d_call: TRBD1
clone_size: NA
cdr3_aa: CASEAGTGGVHEQFF
cdr3_nt: TGTGCCAGCGAGGCCGGGACAGGGGGCGTGCATGAGCAGTTCTTC

v_call: TRBV7-9
j_call: TRBJ2-2
d_call: TRBD2
clone_size: NA
cdr3_aa: CASSLAGGGTGELFF
cdr3_nt: TGTGCCAGCAGCTTAGCCGGGGGGGGCACCGGGGAGCTGTTTTTT